The table lists the clone carrying this T cell receptor beta chain with many counts. Its antigen remains unknown. TCRdb independently ran MiXCR on the 5' RACE reads; one entry per CDR3 protein. This table holds 350,000 to 500,000 distinct CDR3 sequences, roughly a quarter found once. The CDR3 spans 13 residues. Germline CDR1 and CDR2: DFQATT and SNEGSKA (reference sequence). The junction had 6 bases not matched to a gene; V was cut back by 7 bases and J by 5 bases. The sample comes from a study of T-cell memory formation after mild COVID-19. Points from the study as a whole: Shrinking CD4+ clones were chiefly CM and EM; CD8+ ones were chiefly EMRA. Whether day 37 second-wave clones are SARS-CoV-2-specific was not confirmed. Clones that contracted from day 15 to 85 had balanced CD4/CD8; later expanders were CD4+ biased.

The TCR comes from an adult woman who had mild COVID-19 (a few samples of this study predate the infection). Cell type and time point are not known. The sequenced material came from PBMCs or a T cell subset sorted from them (not recorded which). The gene calls are TRBV20-1 and TRBJ2-3, with 10 bases aligning to TRBD1. The CDR3, as DNA: TGCAGTGGCGGGGACAGGGGTAAAGATACGCAGTATTTT. Encoded protein: CSGGDRGKDTQYF.